These T cell receptor beta chains were read from a single sample in a study of shared clonotypes between healthy human individuals. TCRdb's table, derived via immunoSEQ multiplex PCR, lists solely in-frame clones and lacks some. The sample contains 450,000 to 550,000 clones, 79% of which appear only once. Material: PBMCs. Receptor source: a woman aged 40 to 49 in good health. Some clones in this sample may be carry-over from other donors' samples. The CDR3 runs from the conserved cysteine through the conserved F or W. D genes are given only for firm matches. The listing skips clone size in some rows; elsewhere it reads once, few, many or a size class.

.,TRBV15,many,TRBJ2-4,TGTGCCACCAGCAGAGATCGTGGGACCCCGCGGGTTAAAAACATTCAGTACTTC,CATSRDRGTPRVKNIQYF
.,TRBV14,few,TRBJ1-2,TGTGCCAGCAGCCAAGATGTGTCCGGGATGGATGGCTACACCTTC,CASSQDVSGMDGYTF
.,TRBV28,.,TRBJ1-1,TGTGCCAGCAGTTCTAGGCGAGAGACAGTGAACACTGAAGCTTTCTTT,CASSSRRETVNTEAFF
.,TRBV30,.,TRBJ2-7,TGTGCCTGGAGGAAAGGCGGGCCCTACGAGCAGTACTTC,CAWRKGGPYEQYF
.,TRBV7-3,.,TRBJ1-5,TGTGCCAGCAGCTTATCACGGAATCAGCCCCAGCATTTT,CASSLSRNQPQHF
.,TRBV7-3,.,TRBJ2-3,TGTGCCAGCAGCTTATCACAGCAGAAAGATACGCAGTATTTT,CASSLSQQKDTQYF
TRBD1,TRBV29-1,.,TRBJ1-1,TGCAGCGTTCAGGCTCAAAGGACAGGGGAAACTGAAGCCTTCTTT,CSVQAQRTGETEAFF
TRBD2,TRBV27,.,TRBJ2-1,TGTGCCAGCAGTGTCCTAGCGGGTGAGCAGTTCTTC,CASSVLAGEQFF
.,TRBV4-2,.,TRBJ2-2,TGTGCCAGCAGCCAAGAGGACCCTCTGATGGGGGAGCTGTTTTTT,CASSQEDPLMGELFF
TRBD1,TRBV28,few,TRBJ2-7,TGTGCCAGCAGTAACACTCGGACAGGTTCCTACGAGCAGTACTTC,CASSNTRTGSYEQYF
.,TRBV30,.,TRBJ1-1,TGTGCCTGGAGGACCACAGCGAACACTGAAGCTTTCTTT,CAWRTTANTEAFF
.,TRBV28,.,TRBJ2-7,TGTGCCAGCACCGCTACCTACGAGCAGTACTTC,CASTATYEQYF
TRBD1,TRBV19,.,TRBJ1-5,TGTGCCAGTAGTATGGACAGGGGTGGCAATCAGCCCCAGCATTTT,CASSMDRGGNQPQHF
TRBD2,TRBV5-6,.,TRBJ2-1,TGTGCCAGCAGCCCAGGACTAGCGGGAGTGTTTGAGCAGTTCTTC,CASSPGLAGVFEQFF
.,TRBV20-1,once,TRBJ2-7,TGCAGTGCTCAGACTAGTTACGAGCAGTACTTC,CSAQTSYEQYF
.,TRBV19,.,TRBJ2-5,TGTGCCAGTAGTATCCCAGGGGAGGGATACGAGACCCAGTACTTC,CASSIPGEGYETQYF
TRBD2,TRBV11-2,few,TRBJ2-5,TGTGCCAGCAGCTTAGGGCTAGCGGGAGTGGGGGAGGTGGAGACCCAGTACTTC,CASSLGLAGVGEVETQYF
.,TRBV5-1,.,TRBJ2-7,TGCGCCAGCAGCTTCCCGGACTCGTACGAGCAGTACTTC,CASSFPDSYEQYF
.,TRBV7-9,.,TRBJ1-3,TGTGCCAGCAGCCCGTATGGGGCCAGCTCTGGAAACACCATATATTTT,CASSPYGASSGNTIYF
TRBD1,TRBV18,.,TRBJ2-7,TGTGCCAGCTCACCCTACCGGGACAGGGGCGACGAGCAGTACTTC,CASSPYRDRGDEQYF
TRBD1,TRBV4-1,.,TRBJ1-1,TGCGCCAGCAGCCGAGAACCGGGACAGGGGATTGAAGCTTTCTTT,CASSREPGQGIEAFF
TRBD2,TRBV5-4,.,TRBJ2-5,TGTGCCAGCAGCTTGCTGGGAGGGCCCATTTCAACCCAGTACTTC,CASSLLGGPISTQYF
TRBD2,TRBV7-2,.,TRBJ2-7,TGTGCCAGCAGAATAAGACTAGCGGGAGATGGTGAGCAGTACTTC,CASRIRLAGDGEQYF
TRBD2,TRBV25-1,once,TRBJ2-1,TGTGCCAGCAGTGATCCAGCGGGAGGTCTCAATGAGCAGTTCTTC,CASSDPAGGLNEQFF
TRBD1,TRBV28,.,TRBJ2-7,TGTGCCAGCATTCGGACAGGGCTTTTCTACGAGCAGTACTTC,CASIRTGLFYEQYF